Following are 14 T cell receptor beta chains from one sample sequenced in a study of T cell responses to AZD1222 COVID-19 vaccine. TCRdb's copy holds only in-frame clones and misses some; the assay was immunoSEQ multiplex PCR. The sample records 65,000 to 100,000 clones, more than 85% being singletons. Here the sequenced sample was peripheral blood, taken 28 days after the second AZD1222 dose. The receptors stem from an adult who received the AZD1222 COVID-19 vaccine.

In its sample, this clone was seen a few times. V gene TRBV11-2 combines with J gene TRBJ1-1, with D maybe TRBD1 (5 bases). The CDR3 covers 19 residues. Germline assignment: CDR1 SGHAT and CDR2 FQNNGV. V was trimmed by 2 bases and J by 0 bases, leaving 22 bases between them. The CDR3 region is CASSLNGGGVGRVNTEAFF. The CDR3 coding sequence is TGTGCCAGCAGCTTAAACGGTGGAGGGGTCGGCCGCGTGAACACTGAAGCTTTCTTT. The whole variable domain, remainder taken from reference TRBV11-2 and TRBJ1-1, is EAGVAQSPRYKIIEKRQSVAFWCNPISGHATLYWYQQILGQGPKLLIQFQNNGVVDDSQLPKDRFSAERLKGVDSTLKIQPAKLEDSAVYLCASSLNGGGVGRVNTEAFFGQGTRLTVV.

The chain employs TRBV10-3 and TRBJ2-1, with 11 bases matching TRBD2. With 3 bases clipped from V and 6 bases from J, the junction kept 4 bases outside the gene matches. This CDR3 is built from 15 residues. Germline loops: CDR1 ENHRY, CDR2 SYGVKD. For the CDR3, the DNA is TGTGCCATCAGTGATAGTAGCGGGAGGGGCAATGAGCAGTTCTTC. Translated, it gives CAISDSSGRGNEQFF.

V usage is TRBV28 and J usage is TRBJ2-5; 8 bases align to TRBD1. The V segment lost 6 bases and the J segment 1 base; nucleotides outside the gene matches: 4. CDR3 length equals 14 residues. Germline loops: CDR1 MDHEN, CDR2 SYDVKM. In DNA, the CDR3 is TGTGCCAGCAGCAGAGGACAGGGCCAAGAGACCCAGTACTTC. Protein product: CASSRGQGQETQYF.

This rearrangement joins TRBV24-1 to TRBJ2-1, with 8 bases aligning to TRBD2. Germline values: CDR1 KGHDR, CDR2 SFDVKD. This CDR3 region has 15 residues. After removal of 9 bases from V and 2 bases from J, the junction contained 8 bases not matched to a gene. The CDR3 sequence is CATQGLASAYNEQFF. As DNA, the CDR3 is TGTGCCACCCAAGGACTAGCTAGTGCCTACAATGAGCAGTTCTTC.

In this sample, this clone turned up once. V gene TRBV4-2 combines with J gene TRBJ2-3; maybe TRBD2 (6 bases). V was pared by 0 bases and J by 6 bases, with 13 bases between. CDR1 LGHNA and CDR2 YNFKEQ come from the germline V gene. The CDR3 runs 15 residues. CDR3 sequence (DNA): TGTGCCAGCAGCCAAGATAGGCTGGAGGGGGATACGCAGTATTTT. This codes for CASSQDRLEGDTQYF.

V and J are TRBV7-3 and TRBJ2-1; TRBD1 aligns across 7 bases. CDR1 is SGHTA, CDR2 FQGTGA, per germline. V lost 5 bases and J lost 2; bases outside the gene matches: 6. CDR3 length equals 15 residues. CDR3 nucleotides: TGTGCCAGCAGCGTACAGGGGAATCCCTACAATGAGCAGTTCTTC. Protein product: CASSVQGNPYNEQFF.

The chain links TRBV6-5 to TRBJ2-1; TRBD2 matches at 10 bases. V dropped 6 bases and J dropped 7; count of bases not matched to a gene: 6. The germline V gene has CDR1 MNHEY and CDR2 SVGAGI. CDR3 length: 14 residues. This CDR3 is CASRSGAGGNEQFF. DNA of the CDR3: TGTGCCAGCAGATCTGGAGCGGGAGGGAATGAGCAGTTCTTC.

The J gene is TRBJ2-1, the V gene TRBV28; TRBD2 aligns across 11 bases. Germline-derived CDR1 and CDR2 are MDHEN and SYDVKM. The CDR3 has 16 residues. V shed 10 bases, J shed 5 bases, and the junction held 13 bases outside the gene matches. CDR3 sequence reads: CAISNYIAGGDNEQFF. In DNA form, the CDR3 reads TGTGCCATCTCTAACTACATAGCGGGAGGGGACAATGAGCAGTTCTTC.

Only a few counts were recorded for this clone. This sequence joins TRBV6-6 and TRBJ2-1, with 7 bases that match TRBD2. The germline V gene encodes CDR1 MNHNY and CDR2 SVGAGI (reference sequence). Germline trimming cut 4 bases from V and 6 bases from J; bases unmatched to any gene: 6. CDR3 length: 14 amino acids. CDR3: CASSWGGGRNEQFF. The CDR3 DNA reads as TGTGCCAGCAGTTGGGGGGGAGGTCGCAATGAGCAGTTCTTC.

The chain couples TRBV10-1 to TRBJ1-1; D is perhaps TRBD1 (5 bases). Deletions cut 0 bases from V and 6 bases from J, with 8 bases between. The CDR3 loop spans 13 amino acids. Germline loops: CDR1 WNHNN, CDR2 SYGVQD (reference sequence). The CDR3: CASSESGLAEAFF. The CDR3, as DNA: TGCGCCAGCAGTGAGTCGGGGCTAGCTGAAGCTTTCTTT.

This sequence joins TRBV28 and TRBJ1-2; D ambiguous. This CDR3 is built from 11 residues. Germline V gene data show CDR1 as MDHEN and CDR2 as SYDVKM. Trimming cost V 8 bases and J 3 bases, with 7 bases left between them. CDR3 in amino acids: CASSGYYGYTF. The DNA for the CDR3 is TGTGCCAGCTCTGGTTACTATGGCTACACCTTC.

In its sample, this clone ranks as medium-sized. This rearrangement joins TRBV7-9 to TRBJ1-6; 7 bases align to TRBD1. The length of the CDR3 is 17 residues. The germline CDR1 and CDR2 sequences are SEHNR and FQNEAQ (reference sequence). The junction had 16 bases not matched to a gene; V was cut back by 5 bases and J by 9 bases. The CDR3 DNA follows: TGTGCCAGCAGCACTCATGACTCACAGGGGAGCGGTTCACCCCTCCACTTT. Protein product: CASSTHDSQGSGSPLHF.

This sequence joins TRBV5-1 and TRBJ2-1; unclear D gene. V lost 4 bases, J lost 10 bases, and 18 bases lay in between. Germline CDR1 SGHRS, CDR2 YFSETQ. The CDR3 length is 14 residues. CDR3 DNA sequence: TGCGCCAGCAGCCGAACTGACTCAGCCGGAGAGCAGTTCTTC. Translation: CASSRTDSAGEQFF. The whole variable domain, remainder taken from reference TRBV5-1 and TRBJ2-1, is KAGVTQTPRYLIKTRGQQVTLSCSPISGHRSVSWYQQTPGQGLQFLFEYFSETQRNKGNFPGRFSGRQFSNSRSEMNVSTLELGDSALYLCASSRTDSAGEQFFGPGTRLTVL.

The rearrangement uses TRBV9 and TRBJ2-3; D tentatively reads TRBD1 or TRBD2 (6 bases each). The germline CDR1 and CDR2 sequences are SGDLS and YYNGEE. The CDR3 is 16 residues long. Trimming shortened V by 0 bases and J by 3 bases, and 14 bases separated the two germline ends. The CDR3 loop is CASSVGRGQSTDTQYF. DNA for the CDR3: TGTGCCAGCAGCGTAGGCCGGGGGCAGTCGACAGATACGCAGTATTTT. The whole variable domain, remainder taken from reference TRBV9 and TRBJ2-3, is DSGVTQTPKHLITATGQRVTLRCSPRSGDLSVYWYQQSLDQGLQFLIQYYNGEERAKGNILERFSAQQFPDLHSELNLSSLELGDSALYFCASSVGRGQSTDTQYFGPGTRLTVL.